These 29 T cell receptor beta chains came from one sample sequenced in a study of blood T cell repertoires in COVID-19. Profiled with immunoSEQ multiplex PCR; TCRdb holds only in-frame clones, not every one. Counted here are 200,000 to 250,000 clones, about 85% occurring once; the ten biggest clones make up roughly 2%. The sequenced sample was peripheral blood. The receptors stem from a man younger than 40 who had recovered from COVID-19.

The genes are TRBV7-8 and TRBJ1-5, with D tentatively TRBD1 (5 bases). Germline V gene lookup returns CDR1 SGHVS and CDR2 FQNEAQ. Trimming cost V 3 bases and J 1 base, with 10 bases left between them. The CDR3 is made up of 15 amino acids. CDR3 amino acids: CASSLLGGSNQPQHF. The CDR3 DNA follows: TGTGCCAGCAGCTTGCTGGGGGGAAGCAATCAGCCCCAGCATTTT.

CDR3 DNA: TGCGCCAGCAGCCAAGAGTGGACAGGGGCGAGGAACATTCAGTACTTC. Translated, it gives CASSQEWTGARNIQYF. This chain joins TRBV4-1 and TRBJ2-4, with 9 bases identical to TRBD1. Looked up from germline, CDR1 is MGHRA and CDR2 is YSYEKL. The CDR3 is 16 amino acids. The junction had 7 bases not matched to a gene; V was cut back by 0 bases and J by 7 bases.

V and J are TRBV6-5 and TRBJ2-1, with TRBD2 matching 12 bases. Trimming removed 6 bases from V and 11 bases from J; junction bases left unmatched: 11. CDR1 is MNHEY, CDR2 SVGAGI, per germline. The CDR3 is 15 amino acids. In nucleotides, the CDR3 is TGTGCCAGCAGAACAACTAGCGGGGGGCCGGGGAAGCAGTTCTTC. Encoded protein: CASRTTSGGPGKQFF.

This chain uses TRBV29-1 with TRBJ1-4, with TRBD1 matching over 8 bases. Germline V gene data show CDR1 as SQVTM and CDR2 as ANQGSEA. CDR3 length: 13 residues. V was clipped by 1 base and J by 8 bases; unmatched bases: 3. CDR3 region: CSVEATGVEKLFF. For the CDR3, the DNA is TGCAGCGTTGAAGCGACAGGGGTAGAAAAACTGTTTTTT.

As concerns this clone: Germline is not matched at one junction end, which may reflect a read error. This rearrangement joins TRBV18 to TRBJ2-5; D is uncertain. This CDR3 comprises 11 residues. Germline CDR1 is KGHSH and CDR2 is LQKENI. The CDR3 DNA is TGTGCCAGCTCATCCCAAGAGATCCAGTACTTC. This encodes CASSSQEIQYF. The full variable domain, its missing parts supplied by reference TRBV18 and TRBJ2-5, is NAGVMQNPRHLVRRRGQEARLRCSPMKGHSHVYWYRQLPEEGLKFMVYLQKENIIDESGMPKERFSAEFPKEGPSILRIQQVVRGDSAAYFCASSSQEIQYFGPGTRLLVL.

The J gene is TRBJ1-1, the V gene TRBV28; D might be TRBD1 (6 bases). The germline gives CDR1 MDHEN, CDR2 SYDVKM. V lost 3 bases to trimming and J lost 5 bases, with 19 bases between them. This CDR3 region has 16 residues. The CDR3 spells CASSFAGAGSGTEAFF. CDR3 bases: TGTGCCAGCAGTTTTGCAGGGGCTGGGAGTGGGACTGAAGCTTTCTTT.

This clone has only one observation. The chain recombines TRBV6-1 with TRBJ1-2; D uncertain. V lost 2 bases to trimming and J lost 4 bases, with 11 bases between them. The CDR3 runs 14 residues. Germline V gene lookup returns CDR1 MNHNS and CDR2 SASEGT. CDR3 sequence: CASSELVQTYGYTF. CDR3 nucleotides: TGTGCCAGCAGTGAATTGGTACAGACCTATGGCTACACCTTC.

This chain links TRBV9 with TRBJ1-1; TRBD1 might be the D (5 bases). Germline V CDR1 and CDR2: SGDLS, YYNGEE. Trimming left V 4 bases short and J 4 bases short, with 11 bases between. The CDR3 sequence is 13 residues long. The DNA for the CDR3 is TGTGCCAGCAGCTTAACAGGATTCACTGAAGCTTTCTTT. Encoded protein: CASSLTGFTEAFF.

The chain couples TRBV5-4 to TRBJ1-1; D gene ambiguous. Trimming took 5 bases from V and 4 from J, leaving 12 bases between them. Germline values: CDR1 SGHNT, CDR2 YYREEE (reference sequence). This CDR3 spans 13 amino acids. CDR3 DNA sequence: TGTGCCAGCAGATTGAACCAGGCCACTGAAGCTTTCTTT. Translated: CASRLNQATEAFF.

The rearrangement links TRBV18 to TRBJ2-2; unclear D gene. The CDR3 has 11 amino acids. CDR1 is KGHSH and CDR2 is LQKENI in the germline V gene. V lost 3 bases and J 7 bases, leaving 3 bases between the germline ends. CDR3 DNA sequence: TGTGCCAGCTCACCGAGCGGGGAGCTGTTTTTT. Protein product: CASSPSGELFF.

This chain's CDR3 is CASSRGADRAFF. The CDR3 DNA reads TGTGCCAGCAGCCGGGGGGCCGATCGGGCTTTCTTT. The rearrangement links TRBV2 to TRBJ1-1, with D perhaps TRBD1 (6 bases). V lost 6 bases to trimming and J lost 11 bases, with 16 bases between them. CDR3 length equals 12 residues. Germline V gene lookup returns CDR1 SNHLY and CDR2 FYNNEI.

This sequence joins TRBV5-3 and TRBJ2-1, with 10 nucleotides matching TRBD2. TRBV5-3 is an ORF; its function is uncertain. V lost 1 base to trimming and J lost 4 bases; unmatched junction nucleotides: 8. This CDR3 comprises 17 residues. The CDR3 region has the DNA TGTGCCAGAAGCTTGTTCCCTAGCGGGGGCTTTTACAATGAGCAGTTCTTC. Translation gives CARSLFPSGGFYNEQFF.

The V call is TRBV19, the J call TRBJ2-7; 11 bases are a match to TRBD2. V gave up 4 bases and J gave up 3 bases; unmatched junction bases: 20. The germline gives CDR1 LNHDA, CDR2 SQIVND (reference sequence). The CDR3 has 20 residues. CDR3 protein: CASSNPTRNDSGGAVYEQYV. In DNA form, the CDR3 reads TGTGCCAGTAGTAACCCCACTAGAAATGATAGCGGGGGGGCCGTCTACGAGCAGTACGTC.

The chain links TRBV19 to TRBJ1-2; weak D call: TRBD1 (6 bases). The V end was cut by 5 bases, the J end by 7 bases, with 20 bases between. Germline V lookup: CDR1 LNHDA, CDR2 SQIVND (reference sequence). This CDR3 has 15 amino acids. In DNA, the CDR3 is TGTGCCAGTAGTCTCCGGGACAATGGTGTTTTTGGCTACACCTTC. Translation: CASSLRDNGVFGYTF.

The chain joins TRBV5-1 to TRBJ2-5; 7 nucleotides agree with TRBD2. Unmatched junction bases numbered 3, after V lost 6 bases and J lost 1 base. Germline V gene sequence: CDR1 SGHRS, CDR2 YFSETQ. The CDR3 is 13 amino acids. The CDR3: CASNSGGQETQYF. CDR3 in DNA: TGCGCCAGCAACTCGGGGGGCCAAGAGACCCAGTACTTC.

The CDR3 DNA reads TGTGCCACCCAGGGGCTTTATAACCTCGAGCAGTACTTC. Protein: CATQGLYNLEQYF. This chain connects TRBV10-3 to TRBJ2-7; a possible D gene is TRBD1 (6 bases). This CDR3 has 13 residues. V was clipped by 10 bases and J by 6 bases, with 19 bases between them. Germline lookup yields CDR1 ENHRY and CDR2 SYGVKD.

The chain is built from TRBV4-1 and TRBJ1-1; D is ambiguous. The germline V gene has CDR1 MGHRA and CDR2 YSYEKL. This CDR3 has 13 residues. V was cut by 2 bases and J by 4 bases, with 8 bases left in between. CDR3 region: CASSQHGVTEAFF. CDR3 nucleotide sequence: TGCGCCAGCAGCCAACACGGGGTCACTGAAGCTTTCTTT.

The gene calls are TRBV18 and TRBJ2-1; TRBD1 agrees at 7 bases. The junction had 5 bases not matched to a gene; V was cut back by 3 bases and J by 0 bases. The CDR3 covers 16 residues. Germline loops: CDR1 KGHSH, CDR2 LQKENI. The CDR3 nucleotides read TGTGCCAGCTCACCGGTGACAGGGAGCTCCTACAATGAGCAGTTCTTC. The encoded protein is CASSPVTGSSYNEQFF.

The chain carries TRBV10-1 and TRBJ1-4, with TRBD1 matching 8 bases. The CDR3 is 15 residues long. CDR1 is WNHNN and CDR2 is SYGVQD in the germline V gene (reference sequence). The ends lost 6 bases at V and 5 bases at J; junction bases unmatched: 8. CDR3 in DNA: TGCGCCAGCAGCCCCGGGACAGGTGGGAATGAAAAACTGTTTTTT. This sequence encodes CASSPGTGGNEKLFF.

V is TRBV20-1 and J is TRBJ1-1; D is possibly TRBD1 (6 bases). The ends were cut back, 5 bases at V and 8 bases at J, with 12 bases in the middle. The CDR3 consists of 11 residues. Germline CDR1 and CDR2: DFQATT and SNEGSKA (reference sequence). CDR3 sequence: CSALTGMEAFF. CDR3 DNA sequence: TGCAGTGCTCTTACAGGGATGGAAGCTTTCTTT.

J is TRBJ1-2 and V is TRBV20-1, with D uncertain. CDR1 DFQATT and CDR2 SNEGSKA come from the germline V gene (reference sequence). V was clipped by 1 base and J by 5 bases, with 5 bases between them. CDR3 length: 11 residues. CDR3 loop: CSARVEYGYTF. In nucleotides, the CDR3 is TGCAGTGCTAGAGTTGAGTATGGCTACACCTTC.

V is TRBV27 and J is TRBJ1-2, with TRBD1 matching over 7 bases. Germline CDR1 is MNHEY and CDR2 is SMNVEV (reference sequence). V lost 5 bases, J lost 8 bases, and 14 bases stayed unmatched. There are 15 residues in the CDR3. CDR3: CASSTRQGQFLGYTF. CDR3 sequence (DNA): TGTGCCAGCAGTACACGACAGGGACAATTCTTGGGCTACACCTTC.

This rearrangement joins TRBV6-5 to TRBJ1-2; 8 positions agree with TRBD1. The junction had 4 bases not matched to a gene; V was cut back by 6 bases and J by 7 bases. The CDR3 totals 12 residues. Germline loops: CDR1 MNHEY, CDR2 SVGAGI. The CDR3 spells CASSAQGGGYTF. CDR3 sequence (DNA): TGTGCCAGCAGCGCACAGGGGGGTGGCTACACCTTC.

The rearrangement joins TRBV4-2 to TRBJ2-1; 10 bases are shared with TRBD2. This CDR3 region has 16 residues. Germline assignment: CDR1 LGHNA and CDR2 YNFKEQ. Trimming removed 1 base from V and 3 bases from J; junction bases left unmatched: 3. CDR3 sequence reads: CASSQATSGVYNEQFF. In nucleotides, the CDR3 is TGTGCCAGCAGCCAAGCCACTAGCGGGGTCTACAATGAGCAGTTCTTC.

This clone appeared once. In DNA form, the CDR3 reads TGTGCCATCAGTGATTTAGGTAGCGGGGACGAGCAGTACTTC. It is translated as CAISDLGSGDEQYF. V usage is TRBV10-3 and J usage is TRBJ2-7; TRBD2 agrees at 8 bases. Germline CDR1 ENHRY, CDR2 SYGVKD. With V trimmed by 3 bases and J by 5 bases, 6 bases remained unmatched. The CDR3 loop spans 14 amino acids.

This chain links TRBV6-5 with TRBJ2-7; 7 nucleotides line up with TRBD2. Trimming cost V 11 bases and J 0 bases; bases outside gene matches: 10. The CDR3 is 14 residues long. The V gene's germline CDR1 is MNHEY and CDR2 SVGAGI. The CDR3 DNA follows: TGTGCCGCAGCCCTCGGGGGGAACTCCTACGAGCAGTACTTC. Encoded protein: CAAALGGNSYEQYF.

This rearrangement joins TRBV6-5 to TRBJ2-7; TRBD1 matches at 10 bases. The CDR3 spans 14 residues. Unmatched junction bases numbered 10, after V lost 8 bases and J lost 6 bases. CDR1 is MNHEY, CDR2 SVGAGI, per germline. The CDR3: CASQLDRGISEQYF. Here the CDR3 DNA reads TGTGCCAGCCAGTTGGACAGGGGGATTAGCGAGCAGTACTTC.

The chain links TRBV15 to TRBJ2-3, with TRBD1 identical over 9 bases. V dropped 8 bases and J dropped 3; count of bases not matched to a gene: 3. Germline values: CDR1 LNHNV, CDR2 YYDKDF (reference sequence). The CDR3 has 13 residues. This CDR3 reads CATRDRVTDTQYF. In nucleotides, the CDR3 is TGTGCCACCCGGGACAGGGTAACAGATACGCAGTATTTT. The complete variable domain, with remaining parts taken from reference TRBV15 and TRBJ2-3, reads DAMVIQNPRYQVTQFGKPVTLSCSQTLNHNVMYWYQQKSSQAPKLLFHYYDKDFNNEADTPDNFQSRRPNTSFCFLDIRSPGLGDTAMYLCATRDRVTDTQYFGPGTRLTVL.

The rearrangement links TRBV10-3 to TRBJ2-7; D call uncertain. CDR1 is ENHRY and CDR2 is SYGVKD in the germline V gene. This CDR3 comprises 14 residues. V lost 2 bases, J lost 0 bases, and 8 bases lay in between. The CDR3 nucleotides read TGTGCCATCAGTGAGGATCTGAGCTCCTACGAGCAGTACTTC. Its protein is CAISEDLSSYEQYF.